This TCR beta chain was captured by sequencing in a study of T cells after yellow fever vaccination. The study, taken as a whole, reports: There was a possibility that FACS-sorted repertoires contained abundant clonotypes contaminating from the bulk population. Post-booster reappearance was seen for most primary-vaccination clones (about 96% CD4, roughly 88% CD8).

Germline-derived CDR1 and CDR2 are SGHRS and YFSETQ. The CDR3 runs to 15 residues. V trimming: 6 bases; J trimming: 6 bases; junction bases outside the gene matches: 9. In making TCR cDNA, 5'RACE template switching added a universal primer site and UMIs to it. TCRdb reprocessed the 5' RACE reads via MiXCR and lists one record per CDR3 protein. This repertoire shows roughly 68,000 distinct CDR3 sequences, more than 6.5% found once; its top ten account for around 37%. This clonotype was recorded many times. Antigen unknown. The source of this sequence is a man between 18 and 35 years old who received the YFV17D yellow fever vaccine. This specimen was CD8+ T cells sorted from PBMCs, taken more than 40 days after the first yellow fever vaccination. The genes are TRBV5-1 and TRBJ2-1, with 10 bases fitting TRBD1. CDR3 nucleotide sequence: TGCGCCAGCAAGCATCCGGGACAGGGGATCAATGAGCAGTTCTTC. This translates into CASKHPGQGINEQFF.